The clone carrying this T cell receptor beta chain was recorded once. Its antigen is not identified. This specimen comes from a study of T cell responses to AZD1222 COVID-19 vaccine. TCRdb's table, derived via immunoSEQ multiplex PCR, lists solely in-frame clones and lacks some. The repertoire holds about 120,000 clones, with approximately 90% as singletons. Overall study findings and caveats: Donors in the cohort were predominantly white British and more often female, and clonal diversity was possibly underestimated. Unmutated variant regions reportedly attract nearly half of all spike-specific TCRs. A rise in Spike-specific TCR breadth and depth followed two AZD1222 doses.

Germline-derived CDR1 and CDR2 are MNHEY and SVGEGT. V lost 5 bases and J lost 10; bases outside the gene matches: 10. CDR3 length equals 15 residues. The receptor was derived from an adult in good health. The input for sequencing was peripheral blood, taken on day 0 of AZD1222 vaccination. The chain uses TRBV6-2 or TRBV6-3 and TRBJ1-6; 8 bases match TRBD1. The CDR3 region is CASSKATGGRSPLHF. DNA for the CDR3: TGTGCCAGCAGTAAGGCTACAGGGGGTCGGTCACCCCTCCACTTT.